The 2 T cell receptor beta chains given below trace back to one sample, sequenced in a study of T cells expressing NK-cell markers. From its re-call of the 5' RACE reads, TCRdb lists each CDR3 protein once, without DNA. This repertoire includes about 150,000 distinct CDR3 sequences. The sample comprised blood T cells: a sorted CD56 or NKG2C T cell subset, CD4+ or CD8+ T cells, or bulk PBMC T cells (not recorded which). The receptors were sampled from a man aged 18-70 years in good health.

The chain combines TRBV20-1 with TRBJ1-2; as DNA is missing, the TRBD1 call by TCRdb cannot be tested. This CDR3 region has 14 residues. Germline loops: CDR1 DFQATT, CDR2 SNEGSKA (reference sequence). The CDR3 loop is CSARGDRTNYGYTF.

The genes are TRBV13 and TRBJ1-1; the TCRdb call, TRBD1, lacks DNA for checking. The length of the CDR3 is 14 residues. Germline V gene lookup returns CDR1 PRHDT and CDR2 FYEKMQ (reference sequence). CDR3 loop: CASSLGQGNTEAFF.